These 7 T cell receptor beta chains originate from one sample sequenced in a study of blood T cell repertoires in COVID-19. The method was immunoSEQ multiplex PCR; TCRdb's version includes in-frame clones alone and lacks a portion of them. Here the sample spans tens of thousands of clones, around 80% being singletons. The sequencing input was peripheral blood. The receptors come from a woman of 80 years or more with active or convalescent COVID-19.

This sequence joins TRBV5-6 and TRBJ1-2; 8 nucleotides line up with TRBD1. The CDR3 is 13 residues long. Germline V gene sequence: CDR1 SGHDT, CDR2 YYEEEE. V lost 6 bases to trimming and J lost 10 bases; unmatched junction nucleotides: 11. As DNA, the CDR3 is TGTGCCAGCACCCCTTTCGGACAGGGACCCTACACCTTC. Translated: CASTPFGQGPYTF.

DNA of the CDR3: TGTGCCAGCAGGCCCCTGTCGGACACTGAAGCTTTCTTT. The encoded protein is CASRPLSDTEAFF. The chain joins TRBV27 to TRBJ1-1, with D unclear. Trimming left V 6 bases short and J 3 bases short, with 11 bases between. The CDR3 sequence is 13 residues long. Germline V gene lookup returns CDR1 MNHEY and CDR2 SMNVEV (reference sequence).

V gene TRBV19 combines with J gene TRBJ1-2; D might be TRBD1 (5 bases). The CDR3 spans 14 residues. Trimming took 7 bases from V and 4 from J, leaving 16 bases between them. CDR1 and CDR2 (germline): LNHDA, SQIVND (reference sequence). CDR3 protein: CASKRGENGYGYTF. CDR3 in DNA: TGTGCCAGTAAGCGGGGGGAGAACGGCTATGGCTACACCTTC.

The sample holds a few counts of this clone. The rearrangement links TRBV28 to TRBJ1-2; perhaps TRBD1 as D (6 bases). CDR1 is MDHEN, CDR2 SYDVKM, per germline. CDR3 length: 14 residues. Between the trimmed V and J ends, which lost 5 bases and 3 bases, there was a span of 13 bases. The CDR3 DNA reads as TGTGCCAGCAGTATGACAGGTGCTTACTATGGCTACACCTTC. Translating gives CASSMTGAYYGYTF.

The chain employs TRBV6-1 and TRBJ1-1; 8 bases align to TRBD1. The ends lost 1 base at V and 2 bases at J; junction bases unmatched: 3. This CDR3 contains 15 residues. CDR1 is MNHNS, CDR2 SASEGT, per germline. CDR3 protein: CASSEGDRTNTEAFF. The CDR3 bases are TGTGCCAGCAGTGAAGGGGACAGGACTAACACTGAAGCTTTCTTT.

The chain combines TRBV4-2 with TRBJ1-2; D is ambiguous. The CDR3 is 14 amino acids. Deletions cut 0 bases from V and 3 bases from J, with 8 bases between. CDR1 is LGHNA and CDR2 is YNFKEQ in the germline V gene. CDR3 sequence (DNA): TGTGCCAGCAGCCAAGATACAGATGACTATGGCTACACCTTC. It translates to CASSQDTDDYGYTF.

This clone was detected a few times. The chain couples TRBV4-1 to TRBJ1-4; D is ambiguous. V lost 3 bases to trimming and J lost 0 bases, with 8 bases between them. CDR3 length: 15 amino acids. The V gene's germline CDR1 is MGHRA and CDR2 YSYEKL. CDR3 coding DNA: TGCGCCAGCAGCCAGGGGAGTACAACTAATGAAAAACTGTTTTTT. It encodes CASSQGSTTNEKLFF.